These 9 T cell receptor beta chains were sequenced from one sample in a study of cytomegalovirus exposure and HLA in healthy donors. Primers included in the PCR were 60 Vbeta and 13 Jbeta primers. The repertoire was sequenced with immunoSEQ multiplex PCR; TCRdb's copy has only in-frame clones and lacks some. The sample lists roughly 120,000 clones; about 80% were seen once. The sequenced sample consisted of PBMCs. The receptors originated from a human donor in good health.

This clone was seen a single time. The chain is built from TRBV7-6 and TRBJ2-7; perhaps TRBD1 as D (6 bases). Per the germline V gene, CDR1 is SGHVS and CDR2 is FNYEAQ. V gave up 2 bases and J gave up 3 bases, with 11 bases separating them. This CDR3 comprises 14 residues. The CDR3 spells CASSLSQGDYEQYF. Here the CDR3 DNA reads TGTGCCAGCAGCTTATCACAGGGAGACTACGAGCAGTACTTC. Full variable domain (missing parts from reference TRBV7-6 and TRBJ2-7): GAGVSQSPRYKVTKRGQDVALRCDPISGHVSLYWYRQALGQGPEFLTYFNYEAQQDKSGLPNDRFSAERPEGSISTLTIQRTEQRDSAMYRCASSLSQGDYEQYFGPGTRLTVT.

The V and J genes are TRBV7-8 and TRBJ2-7, with 11 nucleotides matching TRBD1. This CDR3 spans 18 amino acids. Germline assignment: CDR1 SGHVS and CDR2 FQNEAQ. V shed 1 base, J shed 0 bases, and the junction held 8 bases outside the gene matches. The CDR3 region has the DNA TGTGCCAGCAGCTTAGATCGGTCGGGGACAGGGGGCTCCTACGAGCAGTACTTC. As protein: CASSLDRSGTGGSYEQYF.

The V and J genes are TRBV19 and TRBJ2-3, with 7 bases lining up with TRBD2. From germline, CDR1 is LNHDA and CDR2 SQIVND (reference sequence). The CDR3 is 16 amino acids. V lost 4 bases to trimming and J lost 2 bases; unmatched junction nucleotides: 9. The CDR3 spells CASSRSASGPTDTQYF. The CDR3 nucleotides are TGTGCCAGTAGTAGATCGGCTAGCGGTCCCACAGATACGCAGTATTTT.

This clone has just a few counts. The V call is TRBV6-5, the J call TRBJ1-2; D is possibly TRBD1 (5 bases). The length of the CDR3 is 15 residues. Germline CDR1 reads MNHEY; CDR2 reads SVGAGI. V dropped 2 bases and J dropped 6 bases, with 16 bases sitting between them. CDR3 protein: CASSYLGRAGDGYTF. The CDR3 DNA reads as TGTGCCAGCAGTTACCTGGGCAGGGCGGGGGATGGCTACACCTTC.

DNA for the CDR3: TGTGCCAGCGCCAGGGATTGGGATAATTCACCCCTCCACTTT. Translating gives CASARDWDNSPLHF. The gene calls are TRBV7-6 and TRBJ1-6, with D possibly being TRBD1 (5 bases). The CDR3 extends over 14 amino acids. Trimming took 8 bases from V and 5 from J, leaving 13 bases between them. Germline values: CDR1 SGHVS, CDR2 FNYEAQ.

This sequence joins TRBV5-8 and TRBJ1-3; D remains ambiguous. Germline lookup yields CDR1 SGHTS and CDR2 YDEGEE. The V gene lost 6 bases and the J gene lost 1 base, with 5 bases spanning the gap. The CDR3 is 12 amino acids. The CDR3 region has the DNA TGTGCCAGCACCGGGTCTGGAAACACCATATATTTT. Translating gives CASTGSGNTIYF.

The gene calls are TRBV27 and TRBJ1-2; TRBD1 aligns across 7 bases. This CDR3 spans 14 amino acids. Germline V gene sequence: CDR1 MNHEY, CDR2 SMNVEV (reference sequence). The V gene end was trimmed by 2 bases and the J gene end by 8 bases; junction bases not matched to a gene: 8. CDR3 sequence (DNA): TGTGCCAGCAGTTTAGAGGGACGGGACAGAGGCTACACCTTC. Translated: CASSLEGRDRGYTF.

The chain has TRBV18 and TRBJ1-1, with TRBD1 as a possible D gene (6 bases). V lost 6 bases, J lost 3 bases, and 20 bases lay in between. Germline CDR1 reads KGHSH; CDR2 reads LQKENI. The CDR3 has 16 residues. This chain's CDR3 is CASSPSFMGAYTEAFF. CDR3 DNA: TGTGCCAGCTCGCCTTCCTTTATGGGGGCGTACACTGAAGCTTTCTTT.

The chain recombines TRBV28 with TRBJ1-5, with D hard to call. The CDR3 consists of 14 residues. CDR1 and CDR2 (germline): MDHEN, SYDVKM. The V end lost 5 bases, the J end lost 8 bases, and 16 bases lay between the germline ends. The CDR3 loop is CASSLGGSLKPQHF. The CDR3 DNA reads as TGTGCCAGCAGTCTTGGAGGGAGTCTTAAGCCCCAGCATTTT.